Each of the 13 T cell receptor beta chains below was sequenced from the same sample in a study of Ad26.COV2.S vaccination and SARS-CoV-2 variants. TCRdb's table, derived via immunoSEQ multiplex PCR, lists solely in-frame clones and lacks some. The sample carries around 400,000 clones, about four fifths recorded once. Noted treatment: about 20 received Ad26.COV2.S at low or high dose, single or two shots; roughly 5 received placebo; per-sample allocation not given. Sampling took place 63 days after the first vaccine or placebo injection. The sequencing used peripheral blood, collected in a trial of Ad26.COV2.S vaccine versus placebo. All receptors derive from a person aged 18 to 65 who received the Ad26.COV2.S COVID-19 vaccine or a placebo.

The rearrangement uses TRBV6-6 and TRBJ2-2; D perhaps matches TRBD2 (6 bases). V was shortened by 5 bases and J by 0 bases, with 16 bases between the two germline ends. Germline V gene sequence: CDR1 MNHNY, CDR2 SVGAGI (reference sequence). This CDR3 region has 17 residues. The CDR3 nucleotides are TGTGCCAGCAGTCCCTCCCCGGGGACTTCGAACACCGGGGAGCTGTTTTTT. This codes for CASSPSPGTSNTGELFF.

J is TRBJ1-2 and V is TRBV3-1 (or the pseudogene TRBV3-2); possible D gene TRBD1, 5 bases. Trimming pared 4 bases from V and 5 bases from J, leaving 20 bases between. The length of the CDR3 is 16 residues. Germline lookup yields CDR1 LGHDT and CDR2 YNNKEL (reference sequence). CDR3 in DNA: TGTGCCAGCAGCCCGCAAGTAGGGGTCGCGCATTATGGCTACACCTTC. Its protein is CASSPQVGVAHYGYTF.

This sequence joins TRBV7-6 and TRBJ1-1; the D is unclear. Germline CDR1 and CDR2: SGHVS and FNYEAQ. V gave up 1 base and J gave up 7 bases, with 13 bases separating them. CDR3 size: 14 residues. CDR3 coding DNA: TGTGCCAGCAGCTTAGTGGCTGAAGACGGTGAAGCTTTCTTT. It encodes CASSLVAEDGEAFF.

The chain carries TRBV11-2 and TRBJ2-2, with D possibly matching TRBD2 (7 bases). Trimming pared 5 bases from V and 6 bases from J, leaving 19 bases between. The CDR3 extends over 16 amino acids. Germline CDR1 reads SGHAT; CDR2 reads FQNNGV. The CDR3 region is CASSPWGGRAAGELFF. The CDR3 nucleotides read TGTGCCAGCAGCCCGTGGGGGGGGCGCGCCGCCGGGGAGCTGTTTTTT.

Only one count was recorded for this clone. V is TRBV10-3 and J is TRBJ2-2; unclear D gene. With 0 bases removed from V and 1 base from J, the gap between germline ends came to 3 bases. The CDR3 spans 14 residues. From germline, CDR1 is ENHRY and CDR2 SYGVKD. The CDR3 here is CAISESGNTGELFF. The CDR3 DNA reads TGTGCCATCAGTGAGTCGGGGAACACCGGGGAGCTGTTTTTT.

This clone was picked up one time. This chain connects TRBV13 to TRBJ2-7, with 7 bases aligning to TRBD2. This CDR3 has 15 residues. V trimming: 0 bases; J trimming: 3 bases; junction bases outside the gene matches: 5. Germline assignment: CDR1 PRHDT and CDR2 FYEKMQ (reference sequence). This chain's CDR3 is CASSLGRLASYEQYF. The CDR3 region has the DNA TGTGCCAGCAGCTTAGGGAGACTAGCTAGCTACGAGCAGTACTTC.

This clone appeared once. The rearrangement links TRBV25-1 to TRBJ2-2; D gene uncertain. The CDR3 spans 11 residues. Germline CDR1 and CDR2: MGHDK and SYGVNS. Trimming took off 4 bases at V and 7 bases at J, with 4 bases between the two ends. The CDR3 bases are TGTGCCAGCAGTGTGGGCGGGGAGCTGTTTTTT. It translates to CASSVGGELFF.

V usage is TRBV4-2 and J usage is TRBJ2-3, with 13 bases that match TRBD2. Germline assignment: CDR1 LGHNA and CDR2 YNFKEQ. After removal of 3 bases from V and 3 bases from J, the junction contained 3 bases not matched to a gene. This CDR3 has 16 residues. CDR3 sequence (DNA): TGTGCCAGCAGCCATGGACTAGCGGGGGTTACAGATACGCAGTATTTT. Encoded protein: CASSHGLAGVTDTQYF.

The chain joins TRBV5-1 to TRBJ2-1; the D is unclear. This CDR3 has 17 residues. The V and J ends lost 2 bases and 14 bases respectively, with 29 bases between them. Germline CDR1 SGHRS, CDR2 YFSETQ. The CDR3 sequence is CASSFSEADALDGSEFF. CDR3 bases: TGCGCCAGCAGCTTCAGCGAGGCGGACGCTCTTGATGGTTCGGAGTTCTTC.

The DNA of the CDR3 is TGTGCCAGCAGCTCACAACGGACTAGCGGGGAGACCCAGTACTTC. This translates into CASSSQRTSGETQYF. The chain joins TRBV7-2 to TRBJ2-5; 11 bases line up with TRBD2. Germline loops: CDR1 SGHTA, CDR2 FQGNSA. This CDR3 has 15 amino acids. Trimming took 4 bases from V and 5 from J; bases not matched to a gene: 6.

This sequence joins TRBV7-9 and TRBJ2-6; D not certain. This CDR3 is built from 13 residues. V was cut by 7 bases and J by 1 base, with 5 bases left in between. Germline-derived CDR1 and CDR2 are SEHNR and FQNEAQ (reference sequence). The CDR3 region is CASTLSGANVLTF. The CDR3 region has the DNA TGTGCCAGCACCTTGTCTGGGGCCAACGTCCTGACTTTC. The full variable domain, with the rest looked up from reference TRBV7-9 and TRBJ2-6, is DTGVSQNPRHKITKRGQNVTFRCDPISEHNRLYWYRQTLGQGPEFLTYFQNEAQLEKSRLLSDRFSAERPKGSFSTLEIQRTEQGDSAMYLCASTLSGANVLTFGAGSRLTVL.

This clone was seen a handful of times. The J gene is TRBJ1-2, the V gene TRBV4-1; no definite D call. Trimming removed 0 bases at V and 8 bases at J, with 16 bases between. The CDR3 contains 15 residues. Germline V gives CDR1 MGHRA, CDR2 YSYEKL. CDR3 protein: CASSQDRVGPGGYTF. The CDR3 DNA is TGCGCCAGCAGCCAAGATCGGGTGGGCCCCGGAGGCTACACCTTC.

The chain couples TRBV6-1 to TRBJ1-1, with D unclear. Germline values: CDR1 MNHNS, CDR2 SASEGT. The CDR3 extends over 13 amino acids. V lost 2 bases and J 7 bases, leaving 11 bases between the germline ends. CDR3 loop: CASSEKRIGEAFF. In nucleotides, the CDR3 is TGTGCCAGCAGTGAAAAGAGGATTGGTGAAGCTTTCTTT.